This T cell receptor (beta chain) was sequenced during a study of shared clonotypes between healthy human individuals. Study-wide results and caveats: Clonotypes not shared had lower generation probabilities than those common to all four donors.

With regard to this clone: No antigen is known for it.

Sorted-subset replicate PCR reactions contained about 200 ng DNA, corresponding to about 30,000 T cell genomes. The protocol was immunoSEQ multiplex PCR, while the TCRdb copy is restricted to in-frame clones and leaves out a portion. The sample carries millions of clones, around 95% recorded once. Negatively enriched CD4+ T cells were divided by CD45RA into naive and memory. Sequenced material: naive CD4+ T cells sorted from blood. Regarding subset: CD45RA+ positively selected. This clonotype was obtained from a man younger than 30 in good health.

CDR3 sequence (DNA): TGTGCCAGCGATAAACCGGGACGGACCTACGAGCAGTACTTC. Translating it yields CASDKPGRTYEQYF. The chain recombines TRBV5-8 with TRBJ2-7; D might be TRBD1 or TRBD2, each matching 5 bases. Looked up from germline, CDR1 is SGHTS and CDR2 is YDEGEE. The CDR3 sequence is 14 residues long. Trimming pared 7 bases from V and 2 bases from J, leaving 16 bases between.